This T cell receptor beta chain was recovered during a study of blood T cells in healthy people across ages. This clonotype was seen ten or more times. With a J-beta primer mix and a sample-barcoded 5' primer, a second PCR ran about 7 to 11 cycles. Carrying 12 random nucleotides, a template-switch adaptor labeled each individual cDNA molecule. Each of the samples gave a minimum of 2.5 million paired-end reads that contained CDR3. One entry per CDR3 protein, called by TCRdb with MiXCR from the 5' RACE reads. The sample has some 900,000 distinct CDR3 sequences, roughly 43% seen once. V was shortened by 7 bases and J by 4 bases, with 5 bases between the two germline ends. The CDR3 has 11 residues. Germline lookup yields CDR1 SNHLY and CDR2 FYNNEI.

The origin of this receptor is a man aged 25 to 40 in good health. The sample comprised blood. The chain is built from TRBV2 and TRBJ2-1; D unresolved. The DNA of the CDR3 is TGTGCCAGCAAGGTATACAATGAGCAGTTCTTC. Its protein product is CASKVYNEQFF. The full variable domain, rest sourced from reference TRBV2 and TRBJ2-1, is EPEVTQTPSHQVTQMGQEVILRCVPISNHLYFYWYRQILGQKVEFLVSFYNNEISEKSEIFDDQFSVERPDGSNFTLKIRSTKLEDSAMYFCASKVYNEQFFGPGTRLTVL.